This T cell receptor beta chain stems from a study of control samples from healthy donors and cancer patients. V shed 6 bases and J 5 bases; nucleotides not matched to a gene: 6. CDR3 length equals 13 residues. The V gene's germline CDR1 is SNHLY and CDR2 FYNNEI. The data were produced by immunoSEQ multiplex PCR, yet TCRdb's version contains in-frame clones alone and is incomplete. The sample lists fewer than 100,000 clones; 82% were seen once. The receptor's source is a woman aged 60-75 years in good health. The V gene is TRBV2, the J gene TRBJ1-1; 7 bases match TRBD1. The sequenced sample was blood. The CDR3 sequence is CASRRQGGTEAFF. The CDR3 coding sequence is TGTGCCAGCAGGCGACAGGGCGGGACTGAAGCTTTCTTT.